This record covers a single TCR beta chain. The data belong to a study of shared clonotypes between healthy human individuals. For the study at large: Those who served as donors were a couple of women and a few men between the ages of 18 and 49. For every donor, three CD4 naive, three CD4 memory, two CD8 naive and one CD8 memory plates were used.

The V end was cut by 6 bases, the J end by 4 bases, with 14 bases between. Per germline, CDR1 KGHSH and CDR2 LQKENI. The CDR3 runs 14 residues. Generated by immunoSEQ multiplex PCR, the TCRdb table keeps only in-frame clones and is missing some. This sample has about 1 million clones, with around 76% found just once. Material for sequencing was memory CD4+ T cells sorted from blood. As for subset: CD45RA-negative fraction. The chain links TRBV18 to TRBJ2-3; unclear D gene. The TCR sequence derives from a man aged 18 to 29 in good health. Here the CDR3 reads CASSQHPPPDTQYF. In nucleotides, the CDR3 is TGTGCCAGCTCGCAACACCCTCCCCCAGATACGCAGTATTTT. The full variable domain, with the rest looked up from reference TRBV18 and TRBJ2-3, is NAGVMQNPRHLVRRRGQEARLRCSPMKGHSHVYWYRQLPEEGLKFMVYLQKENIIDESGMPKERFSAEFPKEGPSILRIQQVVRGDSAAYFCASSQHPPPDTQYFGPGTRLTVL.